This T cell receptor (beta chain) was recorded in a study of blood T cell repertoires in COVID-19. This clone was observed a few times. Using immunoSEQ multiplex PCR, the repertoire was profiled, and TCRdb retains in-frame clones only, with some absent. The sample has some 200,000 clones, under 85% seen once. After removal of 9 bases from V and 2 bases from J, the junction contained 5 bases not matched to a gene. The length of the CDR3 is 13 residues. Germline loops: CDR1 LGHNT, CDR2 FRNRAP. The chain has TRBV12-5 and TRBJ1-2, with 8 nucleotides matching TRBD1. Sequenced: peripheral blood. The sequence came from a woman older than 75 with acute or convalescent COVID-19. CDR3 loop: CASRRTGNYGYTF. CDR3 DNA sequence: TGTGCTAGCCGCCGGACAGGGAACTATGGCTACACCTTC.